These 13 T cell receptor beta chains originate from one sample sequenced in a study of T cell responses to AZD1222 COVID-19 vaccine. Some clones are missing from TCRdb's copy, which holds only in-frame ones; the method was immunoSEQ multiplex PCR. The sample records around 160,000 clones, approximately 90% being singletons. Sequenced here: peripheral blood, sampled 28 days after the second AZD1222 dose. These receptors all stem from an adult who received the AZD1222 COVID-19 vaccine.

This clone was counted a few times. The rearrangement uses TRBV6-1 and TRBJ1-6, with TRBD1 as a possible D gene (5 bases). The germline gives CDR1 MNHNS, CDR2 SASEGT. V was cut by 5 bases and J by 3 bases, with 8 bases left in between. This CDR3 contains 14 residues. The CDR3 is CASSQGNYNSPLHF. The DNA for the CDR3 is TGTGCCAGCAGTCAGGGAAACTATAATTCACCCCTCCACTTT.

This clone was counted once. The chain uses TRBV11-1 and TRBJ2-1; 12 bases are shared with TRBD2. Trimming removed 3 bases from V and 4 bases from J; junction bases left unmatched: 4. The germline V gene encodes CDR1 SGHAT and CDR2 FQDESV (reference sequence). CDR3 size: 16 residues. The CDR3 spells CASSFLAGGLYNEQFF. The CDR3 DNA reads as TGTGCCAGCAGCTTCCTAGCGGGGGGGCTATACAATGAGCAGTTCTTC.

The V gene is TRBV7-6, the J gene TRBJ1-2, with D maybe TRBD1 (5 bases). The germline gives CDR1 SGHVS, CDR2 FNYEAQ. This CDR3 spans 14 amino acids. Trimming shortened V by 6 bases and J by 1 base, and 12 bases separated the two germline ends. The CDR3 spells CASRTDRNNYGYTF. The DNA for the CDR3 is TGTGCCAGCAGAACCGACAGAAATAACTATGGCTACACCTTC.

V is TRBV4-1 and J is TRBJ1-2; D may be TRBD1 (5 bases). The V gene lost 1 base and the J gene lost 3 bases, with 9 bases spanning the gap. CDR1 is MGHRA and CDR2 is YSYEKL in the germline V gene. CDR3 length: 14 residues. The DNA for the CDR3 is TGCGCCAGCAGCCAAGTTGGGGACTACTATGGCTACACCTTC. Translating it yields CASSQVGDYYGYTF.

This clone occurred a few times. A junction boundary mismatches the germline segment, possibly from a read error. The chain combines TRBV4-1 with TRBJ2-7, with 10 bases identical to TRBD2. This CDR3 has 13 residues. The germline CDR1 and CDR2 sequences are MGHRA and YSYEKL. In nucleotides, the CDR3 is TGCGCCAGCAGCCAAGATCTGGGACTAGCGTGTTCCTTC. Translated: CASSQDLGLACSF.

The chain links TRBV6-1 to TRBJ2-7; 12 bases agree with TRBD1. With V trimmed by 2 bases and J by 7 bases, 6 bases remained unmatched. The CDR3 is made up of 15 amino acids. Germline CDR1 reads MNHNS; CDR2 reads SASEGT. The CDR3 nucleotides are TGTGCCAGCAGTGAATGGGGACAGGGGGCGAAAGAGCAGTACTTC. It translates to CASSEWGQGAKEQYF.

The chain couples TRBV11-2 to TRBJ2-7, with D unresolved. Germline V gene data show CDR1 as SGHAT and CDR2 as FQNNGV. This CDR3 has 13 residues. Trimming pared 4 bases from V and 3 bases from J, leaving 10 bases between. CDR3 nucleotide sequence: TGTGCCAGCAGCTGGAGCGAACTCTACGAGCAGTACTTC. Translating gives CASSWSELYEQYF.

The chain combines TRBV7-2 with TRBJ1-3; D remains ambiguous. The CDR3 is made up of 15 amino acids. Germline lookup yields CDR1 SGHTA and CDR2 FQGNSA. V dropped 5 bases and J dropped 2 bases, with 13 bases sitting between them. The CDR3 DNA is TGTGCCAGCAGCGCACCTACAGCTCCTGGAAACACCATATATTTT. Encoded protein: CASSAPTAPGNTIYF.

The V gene is TRBV6-5, the J gene TRBJ1-4; D ambiguous. The CDR3 length is 13 residues. Germline V CDR1 and CDR2: MNHEY, SVGAGI. V was trimmed by 5 bases and J by 8 bases, leaving 12 bases between them. Here the CDR3 DNA reads TGTGCCAGCAGTCCATCGACGGGGGAAAAACTGTTTTTT. Its protein is CASSPSTGEKLFF.

The chain joins TRBV6-5 to TRBJ1-2; tentatively, D is TRBD1 (5 bases). From germline, CDR1 is MNHEY and CDR2 SVGAGI. V shed 7 bases and J shed 7 bases, with 16 bases lying between them. The CDR3 spans 13 residues. The CDR3 DNA reads as TGTGCCAGCATCCCGGGACGGCCCTTTGGCTACACCTTC. It translates to CASIPGRPFGYTF.

This chain links TRBV4-1 with TRBJ1-6; 7 nucleotides match TRBD1. V lost 2 bases and J lost 9; bases outside the gene matches: 7. In germline, CDR1 is MGHRA, CDR2 YSYEKL. This CDR3 has 15 amino acids. The CDR3: CASSQYAGGGSPLHF. The CDR3 DNA reads as TGCGCCAGCAGCCAATACGCAGGGGGAGGTTCACCCCTCCACTTT.

Here the CDR3 DNA reads TGTGCCAGCAGCCCCTATACCCGGACTGGGGGCTACACCTTC. Its protein product is CASSPYTRTGGYTF. The chain is built from TRBV7-9 and TRBJ1-2, with D unresolved. Germline-derived CDR1 and CDR2 are SEHNR and FQNEAQ (reference sequence). The germline V and J ends were trimmed by 5 bases and 8 bases, with 18 bases remaining between them. The length of the CDR3 is 14 residues.

The V gene is TRBV10-3, the J gene TRBJ1-1, with D hard to call. Germline assignment: CDR1 ENHRY and CDR2 SYGVKD. Trimming pared 3 bases from V and 7 bases from J, leaving 15 bases between. This CDR3 comprises 14 residues. The CDR3 nucleotides read TGTGCCATCAGTGACCCGGGTCTACGCAGTGAAGCTTTCTTT. Its translation is CAISDPGLRSEAFF.